This T cell receptor (beta chain) was sequenced during a study of blood T cell repertoires in COVID-19. Background on the study: Material from acute and convalescent COVID-19 was sourced from the United States, Italy and Spain. From T cells, B-cell-depleted T cells, or PBMCs came the material, which was cDNA or gDNA.

Study processing details: Researchers report that nucleated cell counts were estimated from reference gene primer amplification. This table comes from immunoSEQ multiplex PCR, and its TCRdb copy is limited to in-frame clones, with some not included. V and J calls and clone size are those listed in that table; D and trimming were worked out from the DNA. This table holds about 250,000 clones, approximately 86% found once. Trimming shortened V by 1 base and J by 3 bases, and 10 bases separated the two germline ends. The length of the CDR3 is 15 residues. The germline V gene encodes CDR1 SGHTA and CDR2 FQGNSA.

The TCR sequence derives from a woman aged 25 to 39 with acute or convalescent COVID-19. The rearrangement joins TRBV7-2 to TRBJ2-4; a possible D gene is TRBD2 (6 bases). Sequenced sample: peripheral blood. The CDR3 region is CASSLGEAGKNIQYF. The CDR3 coding sequence is TGTGCCAGCAGCTTAGGGGAGGCCGGCAAAAACATTCAGTACTTC.